This T cell receptor (beta chain) was captured in a study of OX40 agonist ivuxolimab in advanced cancers. At the level of the whole study: Ivuxolimab was a fully human IgG2 agonistic monoclonal antibody targeting the costimulatory receptor OX40 (CD134). Intravenous ivuxolimab was administered to patients every 2 weeks at six dose levels: 0.01, 0.1, 0.3, 1.5, 3 and 10 mg/kg. Among the 50 to 55 dose-escalation patients, roughly 20 had hepatocellular carcinoma, approximately 15 melanoma, 9 renal cell carcinoma and 9 head and neck cancer. The dose-escalation cohort was about 87% male with a mean age of roughly 62 years, ranging from about 20 to 80. Patients were allowed to have had prior anti-PD-1, anti-PD-L1 or anti-CTLA-4 therapy, and roughly two fifths of the dose-escalation patients had been treated with checkpoint inhibitors. Three dose-escalation patients achieved partial responses, one with hepatocellular carcinoma and two with cutaneous melanoma. Peripheral TCRbeta sequencing aimed to test whether ivuxolimab altered TCR sequence diversity and caused clonal T-cell expansion. The paper reports the monotherapy dose-escalation portion (N ≈ 50 patients) of the phase I ivuxolimab trial.

Broader findings and caveats from the paper: Which antigens the clonally expanded peripheral T cells were specific for was not determined. At doses from 0.1 to 3.0 mg/kg, clonal expansion was seen in both CD4+ and CD8+ blood T cells between baseline and week 6. In partial responders in the 0.1-3.0 mg/kg groups, normalized peripheral clonal expansion was found to be among the lowest, especially among CD8+ T cells. After ivuxolimab, expanded clones were on average more numerous among CD8+ T cells than among CD4+ T cells. Low levels of normalized T-cell clonal expansion were also seen in some patients who did not respond.

The germline ends are 14 bases apart after V is trimmed by 1 base and J by 7 bases. CDR1 and CDR2 were assigned from the germline V gene as MGHRA and YSYEKL. The CDR3 has 15 amino acids, counting the end cysteine and phenylalanine. Kept here is only the CDR3 DNA, which spans 45 bases and is read in frame from base 1. Genomic DNA was extracted from sorted cells for sequencing of the TCRbeta CDR3 region. The immunoSEQ Assay was used to sequence the TCRbeta CDR3 regions. TCRdb re-hosts the immuneACCESS table, in-frame sequences only. Its copies lack some clones; in the studies checked, an unresolved V gene accounts for under half of them, and the cause for the rest is not known. This sample is represented by roughly 66,000 clones; roughly 80% of them were singletons. The ten largest clones capture 5.5% to 8.5% of the sample. The trial excluded patients who had a history of autoimmune disease or were on systemic immunosuppression. Peripheral blood for TCR sequencing was collected from all dose cohorts at baseline, on cycle 4 day 1, and on cycle 7 day 1. Samples came from an open-label, multicenter, first-in-human phase I dose-escalation trial of ivuxolimab. Adults with locally advanced or metastatic melanoma, renal cell carcinoma, hepatocellular carcinoma or head and neck squamous cell carcinoma were enrolled in the trial. Before TCR sequencing, CD4+ T cells and CD8+ T cells were sorted from peripheral blood as separate populations.

A remark on this clone: Its antigen specificity is not known. No base-level quality is on record; no much larger clone is a single base apart.

This receptor was taken from an adult with an advanced solid tumor such as melanoma, head and neck, liver or kidney cancer. This material consisted of CD4+ or CD8+ T cells sorted from blood, taken in a trial of the OX40 agonist ivuxolimab. The receptor chain draws on TRBV4-1 and TRBJ1-3, with the D gene call left open. Here the CDR3 is given as CASSQVSPRENTIYF. The nucleotide sequence is TGCGCCAGCAGCCAAGTTTCTCCCCGGGAGAACACCATATATTTT.